The 28 T cell receptor beta chains reported below all come from one sample, sequenced in a study of blood T cell repertoires in COVID-19. The table came from immunoSEQ multiplex PCR; TCRdb's copy has only in-frame clones and leaves some out. The sample lists about 410,000 clones; roughly 85% were seen once. The source material was peripheral blood. The receptors here all came from a woman aged 25-40 years with active or convalescent COVID-19.

A few counts support this clone. V usage is TRBV4-1 and J usage is TRBJ1-5; 8 bases line up with TRBD1. With 1 base clipped from V and 3 bases from J, the junction kept 11 bases outside the gene matches. The germline V gene encodes CDR1 MGHRA and CDR2 YSYEKL. The CDR3 consists of 18 residues. CDR3 sequence reads: CASSQGLSGTGSNQPQHF. Written as DNA, the CDR3 is TGCGCCAGCAGCCAAGGGTTGTCGGGGACAGGTTCCAATCAGCCCCAGCATTTT.

The V gene is TRBV5-1, the J gene TRBJ2-5; 8 positions agree with TRBD2. V trimming: 4 bases; J trimming: 5 bases; junction bases outside the gene matches: 13. The CDR3 has 16 amino acids. Germline values: CDR1 SGHRS, CDR2 YFSETQ. The CDR3 protein is CASSPGGLAGAETQYF. The DNA of the CDR3 is TGCGCCAGCAGCCCGGGAGGACTAGCAGGTGCCGAGACCCAGTACTTC.

This clone was observed a few times. This chain links TRBV12-3 or TRBV12-4 with TRBJ1-6; D gene unclear. The CDR3 contains 13 residues. V was cut by 3 bases and J by 10 bases, with 10 bases left in between. The CDR3 nucleotides are TGTGCCAGCAGTTTGAGGGTTTTCTCACCCCTCCACTTT. This codes for CASSLRVFSPLHF.

The chain recombines TRBV5-1 with TRBJ1-1, with D hard to call. Germline V gives CDR1 SGHRS, CDR2 YFSETQ. V dropped 2 bases and J dropped 4 bases, with 18 bases sitting between them. This CDR3 spans 16 amino acids. This CDR3 is CASSLGVPGRATEAFF. CDR3 in DNA: TGCGCCAGCAGCTTAGGCGTCCCGGGGAGAGCCACTGAAGCTTTCTTT.

The V call is TRBV7-9, the J call TRBJ2-7; 8 bases line up with TRBD2. From germline, CDR1 is SEHNR and CDR2 FQNEAQ (reference sequence). V lost 5 bases, J lost 0 bases, and 3 bases stayed unmatched. CDR3 size: 14 residues. The DNA of the CDR3 is TGTGCCAGCAGCGACGGGAGGGTCTCCTACGAGCAGTACTTC. Protein product: CASSDGRVSYEQYF.

V and J are TRBV18 and TRBJ1-6, with 9 bases lining up with TRBD1. CDR1 KGHSH and CDR2 LQKENI come from the germline V gene. V trimming: 2 bases; J trimming: 7 bases; junction bases outside the gene matches: 6. The CDR3 totals 16 residues. This CDR3 is CASSPLGTGQNSPLHF. In DNA form, the CDR3 reads TGTGCCAGCTCACCATTGGGGACAGGGCAGAATTCACCCCTCCACTTT.

The V call is TRBV5-4, the J call TRBJ1-3; no clear D. From germline, CDR1 is SGHNT and CDR2 YYREEE (reference sequence). The CDR3 is made up of 15 amino acids. The ends were cut back, 2 bases at V and 9 bases at J, with 18 bases in the middle. The CDR3: CASSFGLMAPGTIYF. CDR3 bases: TGTGCCAGCAGCTTTGGCCTGATGGCCCCGGGCACCATATATTTT.

This sequence joins TRBV6-4 and TRBJ2-2, with D maybe TRBD2 (6 bases). The CDR3 contains 17 residues. V gave up 0 bases and J gave up 5 bases, with 16 bases separating them. CDR1 MRHNA and CDR2 SNTAGT come from the germline V gene. This CDR3 is CASSDSITGVQTGELFF. CDR3 coding DNA: TGTGCCAGCAGTGACTCGATAACGGGAGTACAGACCGGGGAGCTGTTTTTT.

The chain recombines TRBV6-5 with TRBJ2-3, with a possible D match to TRBD2 (6 bases). V lost 7 bases and J 0 bases, leaving 14 bases between the germline ends. Germline V gene sequence: CDR1 MNHEY, CDR2 SVGAGI. The CDR3 runs to 15 residues. The CDR3 sequence: CASKERAGSTDTQYF. The CDR3 DNA follows: TGTGCCAGCAAAGAACGGGCGGGGAGCACAGATACGCAGTATTTT.

The genes are TRBV7-8 and TRBJ1-2; D may be TRBD1 (5 bases). V lost 5 bases to trimming and J lost 4 bases, with 17 bases between them. Looked up from germline, CDR1 is SGHVS and CDR2 is FQNEAQ. The CDR3 spans 15 residues. The CDR3 coding sequence is TGTGCCAGCAGCCGAGGGTCAGGGCAGGCCTATGGCTACACCTTC. Its translation is CASSRGSGQAYGYTF.

This rearrangement joins TRBV7-8 to TRBJ1-2; no clear D gene. The V gene lost 5 bases and the J gene lost 0 bases, with 16 bases spanning the gap. Germline CDR1 is SGHVS and CDR2 is FQNEAQ. This CDR3 contains 16 residues. The CDR3 DNA is TGTGCCAGCAGCCCCGGAGACTGGATAGCTAACTATGGCTACACCTTC. Amino acid sequence: CASSPGDWIANYGYTF. Drawing the rest from reference TRBV7-8 and TRBJ1-2, the complete variable domain is GAGVSQSPRYKVAKRGQDVALRCDPISGHVSLFWYQQALGQGPEFLTYFQNEAQLDKSGLPSDRFFAERPEGSVSTLKIQRTQQEDSAVYLCASSPGDWIANYGYTFGSGTRLTVV.

The chain joins TRBV19 to TRBJ1-3; perhaps TRBD1 as D (5 bases). V dropped 5 bases and J dropped 8 bases, with 16 bases sitting between them. From germline, CDR1 is LNHDA and CDR2 SQIVND (reference sequence). The CDR3 has 14 amino acids. CDR3 sequence reads: CASSRADTWDTIYF. Here the CDR3 DNA reads TGTGCCAGTAGTCGGGCGGACACTTGGGACACCATATATTTT.

This rearrangement joins TRBV19 to TRBJ1-5, with TRBD1 matching over 9 bases. Germline V gene sequence: CDR1 LNHDA, CDR2 SQIVND (reference sequence). Unmatched junction bases numbered 5, after V lost 5 bases and J lost 6 bases. This CDR3 comprises 14 residues. Here the CDR3 reads CASSVQGAGQPQHF. The CDR3, as DNA: TGTGCCAGTAGTGTACAGGGGGCGGGTCAGCCCCAGCATTTT.

This chain links TRBV9 with TRBJ2-7; 11 positions match TRBD2. V was pared by 3 bases and J by 3 bases, with 8 bases of the junction left unmatched. In germline, CDR1 is SGDLS, CDR2 YYNGEE. There are 16 residues in the CDR3. CDR3 sequence (DNA): TGTGCCAGCAGCGCGACTACTAGCGGGAGTTTCTACGAGCAGTACTTC. As protein: CASSATTSGSFYEQYF.

This clone came up many times. The chain couples TRBV2 to TRBJ1-6, with 10 positions matching TRBD1. The length of the CDR3 is 16 residues. The V and J ends lost 7 bases and 1 base, in that order; junction bases with no gene match: 4. Germline-derived CDR1 and CDR2 are SNHLY and FYNNEI. The CDR3: CASKDRGLSYNSPLHF. The CDR3 DNA sequence: TGTGCCAGCAAGGACAGGGGGTTATCCTATAATTCACCCCTCCACTTT. Supplemented by reference TRBV2 and TRBJ1-6, the full variable domain reads EPEVTQTPSHQVTQMGQEVILRCVPISNHLYFYWYRQILGQKVEFLVSFYNNEISEKSEIFDDQFSVERPDGSNFTLKIRSTKLEDSAMYFCASKDRGLSYNSPLHFGNGTRLTVT.

The chain is built from TRBV19 and TRBJ1-2; TRBD1 aligns across 12 bases. This CDR3 region has 15 residues. The V gene's germline CDR1 is LNHDA and CDR2 SQIVND (reference sequence). The ends lost 3 bases at V and 4 bases at J; junction bases unmatched: 3. This CDR3 is CASSMGQGARYGYTF. The CDR3 coding sequence is TGTGCCAGTAGTATGGGACAGGGGGCGCGCTATGGCTACACCTTC.

The chain employs TRBV7-9 and TRBJ1-6, with a possible D match to TRBD1 (5 bases). The CDR3 consists of 15 residues. Germline CDR1 reads SEHNR; CDR2 reads FQNEAQ (reference sequence). The V gene lost 5 bases and the J gene lost 9 bases, with 17 bases spanning the gap. This CDR3 is CASSPFDSSASPLHF. The DNA of the CDR3 is TGTGCCAGCAGCCCATTTGACAGCAGCGCTTCACCCCTCCACTTT.

V gene TRBV10-3 combines with J gene TRBJ2-3, with 9 bases fitting TRBD2. This CDR3 contains 14 residues. With V trimmed by 10 bases and J by 1 base, 6 bases remained unmatched. Germline CDR1 reads ENHRY; CDR2 reads SYGVKD. CDR3 sequence reads: CATGPSGGTDTQYF. The CDR3 DNA follows: TGTGCCACCGGTCCTAGCGGGGGCACAGATACGCAGTATTTT.

The chain carries TRBV7-9 and TRBJ1-2; D is undetermined. Per the germline V gene, CDR1 is SEHNR and CDR2 is FQNEAQ (reference sequence). There are 14 residues in the CDR3. Trimming left V 1 base short and J 0 bases short, with 6 bases between. The CDR3 is CASSLGRANYGYTF. DNA of the CDR3: TGTGCCAGCAGCTTAGGACGGGCTAACTATGGCTACACCTTC.

The rearrangement links TRBV6-2 or TRBV6-3 to TRBJ1-6; a possible D gene is TRBD1 (6 bases). Germline V gives CDR1 MNHEY, CDR2 SVGEGT. V lost 6 bases and J lost 0, with 9 bases in between. CDR3 size: 15 residues. The CDR3 spells CASSSQGSYNSPLHF. The CDR3 nucleotides read TGTGCCAGCAGCTCACAGGGCTCCTATAATTCACCCCTCCACTTT.

The chain couples TRBV4-1 to TRBJ2-7; no reliable D call. Per the germline V gene, CDR1 is MGHRA and CDR2 is YSYEKL. CDR3 size: 14 residues. Trimming removed 3 bases at V and 0 bases at J, with 9 bases between. As DNA, the CDR3 is TGCGCCAGCAGCCACCCTCCTAGCTCCTACGAGCAGTACTTC. Protein: CASSHPPSSYEQYF.

The chain joins TRBV27 to TRBJ1-1; 8 bases fit TRBD1. The junction had 3 bases not matched to a gene; V was cut back by 5 bases and J by 4 bases. The CDR3 extends over 13 amino acids. Germline V gene data show CDR1 as MNHEY and CDR2 as SMNVEV (reference sequence). CDR3 protein: CASSLGTGTEAFF. CDR3 bases: TGTGCCAGCAGTCTCGGGACAGGCACTGAAGCTTTCTTT.

The rearrangement joins TRBV2 to TRBJ2-6, with D tentatively TRBD1 (5 bases). Trimming pared 7 bases from V and 2 bases from J, leaving 18 bases between. The CDR3 loop spans 17 amino acids. In germline, CDR1 is SNHLY, CDR2 FYNNEI. Here the CDR3 reads CASTPVGAEPGANVLTF. The CDR3 DNA reads TGTGCCAGCACGCCGGTTGGGGCAGAGCCTGGGGCCAACGTCCTGACTTTC.

This chain connects TRBV19 to TRBJ1-5; D might be TRBD1 (5 bases). CDR3 length: 15 amino acids. From germline, CDR1 is LNHDA and CDR2 SQIVND (reference sequence). Trimming shortened V by 11 bases and J by 0 bases, and 17 bases separated the two germline ends. The CDR3 protein is CAGAVTAYSNQPQHF. CDR3 DNA: TGTGCCGGAGCCGTGACAGCTTATAGCAATCAGCCCCAGCATTTT.

This chain connects TRBV6-5 to TRBJ2-1; 7 bases align to TRBD1. Germline values: CDR1 MNHEY, CDR2 SVGAGI. The V gene end was trimmed by 7 bases and the J gene end by 7 bases; junction bases not matched to a gene: 4. This CDR3 region has 12 residues. The CDR3 is CASTGRGNEQFF. As DNA, the CDR3 is TGTGCCAGCACGGGCAGGGGGAATGAGCAGTTCTTC.

The CDR3 nucleotides read TGTGCCAGCAGTTATACCGGGACAGGGGTCTATGGCTACACCTTC. Translation gives CASSYTGTGVYGYTF. The rearrangement joins TRBV27 to TRBJ1-2, with 10 bases matching TRBD1. J gave up 4 bases and V 4 bases, and 6 bases lay outside the gene matches. The CDR3 extends over 15 amino acids. CDR1 and CDR2 (germline): MNHEY, SMNVEV (reference sequence).

The rearrangement uses TRBV23-1 and TRBJ1-5; D remains unclear. TRBV23-1 is an ORF for which the function is uncertain. V was clipped by 8 bases and J by 0 bases, with 17 bases between them. The CDR3 extends over 16 amino acids. CDR3 protein: CASPKRRSYSNQPQHF. CDR3 in DNA: TGCGCCAGCCCCAAAAGGCGGAGCTATAGCAATCAGCCCCAGCATTTT.

V and J are TRBV4-2 and TRBJ1-5; TRBD1 matches at 9 bases. The germline gives CDR1 LGHNA, CDR2 YNFKEQ. CDR3 length: 16 amino acids. V shed 0 bases, J shed 4 bases, and the junction held 4 bases outside the gene matches. CDR3 coding DNA: TGTGCCAGCAGCCAAGAGGAAGGACAGGGGAATCAGCCCCAGCATTTT. Protein sequence: CASSQEEGQGNQPQHF.